The 29 T cell receptor beta chains in this list originate from one sample, sequenced in a study of cytomegalovirus exposure and HLA in healthy donors listed by TCRdb under 2017. The method behind the library was the immunoSEQ multiplex PCR assay. A mixture of 60 forward primers for TCR Vbeta segments and 13 reverse primers for TCR Jbeta segments was used in the multiplex PCR. The table was pulled from immuneACCESS by TCRdb, which kept in-frame rearrangements only. Such tables lose some clones; where checked, under half of the loss comes from unresolved V genes, and the rest has no known cause. The sample table records more than 150,000 clones; 81% of these occur just once. About 2.3% of the sample is held by the ten biggest clonotypes. Sequencing input: PBMCs. These receptors originate from a woman in her thirties in good health and CMV-seronegative.

V and J are TRBV9 and TRBJ2-5; 9 bases fit TRBD1. The end of the DNA fits TRBJ2-7 better, so the J call may be wrong. CDR3 size: 16 residues. CDR1 is SGDLS, CDR2 YYNGEE, per germline. CDR3 residues: CASSTGPGTGSYEQYF. CDR3 DNA: TGTGCCAGCAGCACAGGTCCCGGGACAGGGTCGTACGAGCAGTACTTC.

This CDR3 is CASAPEIHQPQHF. The CDR3 DNA follows: TGTGCCAGCGCCCCAGAAATTCATCAGCCCCAGCATTTT. The chain employs TRBV2 and TRBJ1-5; D unclear. The germline gives CDR1 SNHLY, CDR2 FYNNEI. V dropped 8 bases and J dropped 5 bases, with 13 bases sitting between them. There are 13 residues in the CDR3.

The chain links TRBV11-2 to TRBJ2-3; D gene uncertain. The CDR3 loop spans 14 amino acids. Germline V gives CDR1 SGHAT, CDR2 FQNNGV. V lost 5 bases, J lost 1 base, and 10 bases lay in between. The DNA of the CDR3 is TGTGCCAGCAGCCACAGAACCGGCACAGATACGCAGTATTTT. This codes for CASSHRTGTDTQYF.

In this sample, this clone turned up once. This chain joins TRBV7-9 and TRBJ1-3, with 8 bases that match TRBD1. This CDR3 region has 15 residues. Germline CDR1 reads SEHNR; CDR2 reads FQNEAQ (reference sequence). V dropped 0 bases and J dropped 7; count of bases not matched to a gene: 5. CDR3 nucleotides: TGTGCCAGCAGCTTAGCTGCAGGGGGCCTGAACACCATATATTTT. This gives the protein CASSLAAGGLNTIYF.

The J gene is TRBJ2-7, the V gene TRBV7-9, with 12 bases that match TRBD1. J lost 6 bases, V lost 5 bases, and 8 bases had no gene match. Germline values: CDR1 SEHNR, CDR2 FQNEAQ (reference sequence). The CDR3 extends over 15 amino acids. CDR3 amino acids: CASSEWDRGQGEQYF. Written as DNA, the CDR3 is TGTGCCAGCAGCGAATGGGACAGGGGGCAAGGCGAGCAGTACTTC.

The chain combines TRBV19 with TRBJ1-2; the D is unclear. V gave up 11 bases and J gave up 6 bases, with 16 bases separating them. CDR1 is LNHDA, CDR2 SQIVND, per germline (reference sequence). The CDR3 sequence is 12 residues long. The DNA of the CDR3 is TGTGCCGCTCAGGATCGGGAGGATGGCTACACCTTC. Amino acids: CAAQDREDGYTF.

To note about this clone: The sample holds other DNA sequences that translate to the same CDR3. The V call is TRBV19, the J call TRBJ1-5; no firm D call. The V gene lost 3 bases and the J gene lost 7 bases, with 16 bases spanning the gap. Per the germline V gene, CDR1 is LNHDA and CDR2 is SQIVND (reference sequence). The CDR3 is made up of 15 amino acids. DNA of the CDR3: TGTGCCAGTAGTATTACCGGCGGTGGAAGGCAGCCCCAGCATTTT. It encodes CASSITGGGRQPQHF.

The V gene is TRBV11-2, the J gene TRBJ2-1, with 8 bases matching TRBD2. The germline gives CDR1 SGHAT, CDR2 FQNNGV. V was pared by 1 base and J by 10 bases, with 18 bases of the junction left unmatched. The CDR3 extends over 18 amino acids. CDR3 sequence: CASSLGDSGDPGFKEQFF. The CDR3 DNA reads TGTGCCAGCAGCTTAGGGGATAGCGGGGACCCCGGTTTTAAGGAGCAGTTCTTC.

The V and J genes are TRBV19 and TRBJ2-1; a possible D gene is TRBD1 (5 bases). Trimming took 3 bases from V and 9 from J, leaving 12 bases between them. CDR1 and CDR2 from the germline V gene are LNHDA and SQIVND (reference sequence). The CDR3 spans 13 residues. The CDR3 protein is CASSITRATEQFF. The DNA of the CDR3 is TGTGCCAGTAGTATTACCAGGGCAACTGAGCAGTTCTTC.

This clone came up once. The V gene is TRBV19, the J gene TRBJ1-1, with 9 bases lining up with TRBD1. V lost 5 bases, J lost 3 bases, and 4 bases stayed unmatched. The CDR3 length is 14 residues. CDR1 LNHDA and CDR2 SQIVND come from the germline V gene (reference sequence). CDR3 nucleotide sequence: TGTGCCAGTAGTCCTCGACAGGGGGACACTGAAGCTTTCTTT. This gives the protein CASSPRQGDTEAFF. Combining the CDR3 with reference TRBV19 and TRBJ1-1 gives the whole variable domain DGGITQSPKYLFRKEGQNVTLSCEQNLNHDAMYWYRQDPGQGLRLIYYSQIVNDFQKGDIAEGYSVSREKKESFPLTVTSAQKNPTAFYLCASSPRQGDTEAFFGQGTRLTVV.

This chain joins TRBV25-1 and TRBJ2-2, with 13 bases fitting TRBD2. The CDR3 is made up of 16 amino acids. Germline-derived CDR1 and CDR2 are MGHDK and SYGVNS. V shed 8 bases, J shed 4 bases, and the junction held 7 bases outside the gene matches. DNA for the CDR3: TGTGCCAGCGCAGGACTAGCGGGAGATTCCACCGGGGAGCTGTTTTTT. It specifies CASAGLAGDSTGELFF.

The J gene is TRBJ2-1, the V gene TRBV10-3, with 9 bases fitting TRBD1. Germline V gene lookup returns CDR1 ENHRY and CDR2 SYGVKD. The trim removed 11 bases at V and 8 bases at J, leaving 4 bases unmatched. This CDR3 comprises 11 residues. The CDR3 coding sequence is TGTGCCGCCACAGGGGGCTATGAGCAGTTCTTC. Protein: CAATGGYEQFF.

This clone was seen more than once but under ten times. V gene TRBV7-9 combines with J gene TRBJ1-1; D is uncertain. Trimming stripped 1 base from V and 0 bases from J, with 9 bases between. Germline V lookup: CDR1 SEHNR, CDR2 FQNEAQ (reference sequence). The CDR3 runs 15 residues. The CDR3 DNA reads as TGTGCCAGCAGCTTAGTTCAGGTTCTGAACACTGAAGCTTTCTTT. Its protein is CASSLVQVLNTEAFF.

This CDR3 is CASKTGGTDTQYF. The CDR3, as DNA: TGTGCCAGCAAAACAGGGGGCACAGATACGCAGTATTTT. V is TRBV2 and J is TRBJ2-3, with TRBD1 matching over 7 bases. CDR1 SNHLY and CDR2 FYNNEI come from the germline V gene. This CDR3 has 13 residues. V shed 7 bases and J 1 base; nucleotides not matched to a gene: 2.

V gene TRBV9 combines with J gene TRBJ2-7; D possibly corresponds to TRBD2 (6 bases). CDR3 size: 16 residues. V was clipped by 0 bases and J by 3 bases, with 16 bases between them. The germline V gene encodes CDR1 SGDLS and CDR2 YYNGEE. The CDR3 nucleotides are TGTGCCAGCAGCGTAGACGGGACTTTTGCCCACTACGAGCAGTACTTC. Its protein is CASSVDGTFAHYEQYF.

This chain uses TRBV6-1 with TRBJ2-5, with a tentative D call TRBD1 (6 bases). This CDR3 is built from 14 residues. The germline V gene encodes CDR1 MNHNS and CDR2 SASEGT. Trimming left V 1 base short and J 2 bases short, with 8 bases between. This CDR3 reads CASSEGTAQETQYF. In DNA form, the CDR3 reads TGTGCCAGCAGTGAAGGGACAGCTCAAGAGACCCAGTACTTC.

This clone came up a few times. The chain employs TRBV14 and TRBJ1-1, with D tentatively TRBD1 (5 bases). The CDR3 sequence is 14 residues long. Germline V gene data show CDR1 as SGHDN and CDR2 as FVKESK. V lost 3 bases to trimming and J lost 1 base, with 9 bases between them. The CDR3 protein is CASSQWQGNTEAFF. The CDR3 bases are TGTGCCAGCAGCCAGTGGCAGGGGAACACTGAAGCTTTCTTT.

This clone was seen only a few times. The chain couples TRBV7-9 to TRBJ2-3, with D hard to call. This CDR3 contains 16 residues. Germline assignment: CDR1 SEHNR and CDR2 FQNEAQ (reference sequence). Trimming left V 1 base short and J 4 bases short, with 15 bases between. The CDR3 nucleotides read TGTGCCAGCAGCTTAGAGTGGCACAAAGAGGCAGATACGCAGTATTTT. Its protein product is CASSLEWHKEADTQYF. Filled out from reference TRBV7-9 and TRBJ2-3, the complete variable domain reads DTGVSQNPRHKITKRGQNVTFRCDPISEHNRLYWYRQTLGQGPEFLTYFQNEAQLEKSRLLSDRFSAERPKGSFSTLEIQRTEQGDSAMYLCASSLEWHKEADTQYFGPGTRLTVL.

The table lists this clone with a count of one. This chain uses TRBV28 with TRBJ2-7; TRBD1 matches 8 bases. After removal of 2 bases from V and 7 bases from J, the junction contained 10 bases not matched to a gene. This CDR3 has 15 amino acids. The germline V gene encodes CDR1 MDHEN and CDR2 SYDVKM. The CDR3: CASSLGTGYWREQYF. The DNA of the CDR3 is TGTGCCAGCAGTTTAGGGACAGGTTATTGGAGAGAGCAGTACTTC.

In this sample, this clone turned up once. The chain recombines TRBV4-3 with TRBJ2-2, with 8 bases aligning to TRBD2. V lost 1 base, J lost 7 bases, and 8 bases stayed unmatched. Germline V gene lookup returns CDR1 LGHNA and CDR2 YSLEER. The CDR3 loop spans 16 amino acids. Written as DNA, the CDR3 is TGCGCCAGCAGCCAAGTACGGGAGGGACCAATCGGGGAGCTGTTTTTT. Protein product: CASSQVREGPIGELFF.

This chain joins TRBV15 and TRBJ1-4, with 7 nucleotides matching TRBD1. V was clipped by 0 bases and J by 10 bases; unmatched bases: 11. The CDR3 consists of 16 residues. Germline values: CDR1 LNHNV, CDR2 YYDKDF (reference sequence). Here the CDR3 reads CATSRDTDRAVGKLFF. The CDR3 bases are TGTGCCACCAGCAGAGATACTGACAGGGCCGTCGGAAAACTGTTTTTT.

The chain employs TRBV9 and TRBJ2-5, with 8 positions matching TRBD2. Unmatched junction bases numbered 12, after V lost 7 bases and J lost 4 bases. CDR1 is SGDLS and CDR2 is YYNGEE in the germline V gene. There are 15 residues in the CDR3. The chain's CDR3 is CASGASTGGGETQYF. In DNA form, the CDR3 reads TGTGCCAGCGGGGCCTCGACGGGGGGGGGAGAGACCCAGTACTTC.

The chain recombines TRBV5-1 with TRBJ1-1; 7 bases are a match to TRBD1. This CDR3 is 15 amino acids long. Germline-derived CDR1 and CDR2 are SGHRS and YFSETQ. V was clipped by 4 bases and J by 7 bases; unmatched bases: 13. DNA for the CDR3: TGCGCCAGCAGCCTATCGGAAAGACAGGGAAATGAAGCTTTCTTT. It yields the protein CASSLSERQGNEAFF.

The rearrangement links TRBV28 to TRBJ2-2; 9 bases are a match to TRBD1. The CDR3 runs to 17 residues. Trimming removed 2 bases from V and 4 bases from J; junction bases left unmatched: 8. Germline V gene lookup returns CDR1 MDHEN and CDR2 SYDVKM. CDR3 protein: CASSLQPGQGSTGELFF. The CDR3, as DNA: TGTGCCAGCAGTTTACAACCTGGACAGGGGAGCACCGGGGAGCTGTTTTTT.

The table lists this clone with a few counts. The rearrangement joins TRBV9 to TRBJ2-5; D may be TRBD1 (5 bases). This CDR3 comprises 16 residues. Trimming shortened V by 0 bases and J by 5 bases, and 17 bases separated the two germline ends. Germline assignment: CDR1 SGDLS and CDR2 YYNGEE. Here the CDR3 DNA reads TGTGCCAGCAGCGTAGAGGCTAAAGGGGTTGGGGAGACCCAGTACTTC. The encoded protein is CASSVEAKGVGETQYF.

V and J are TRBV30 and TRBJ2-1; D call uncertain. Germline V gene data show CDR1 as GTSNPN and CDR2 as SVGIG (reference sequence). V was shortened by 2 bases and J by 1 base, with 15 bases between the two germline ends. CDR3 size: 16 residues. The CDR3 spells CAWSKSRVSSYNEQFF. The CDR3 DNA is TGTGCCTGGAGTAAGTCCCGAGTAAGTTCCTACAATGAGCAGTTCTTC.

The J gene is TRBJ2-7, the V gene TRBV4-1; 7 bases line up with TRBD1. The V segment lost 1 base and the J segment 3 bases; nucleotides outside the gene matches: 9. Looked up from germline, CDR1 is MGHRA and CDR2 is YSYEKL. The CDR3 runs to 16 residues. CDR3 loop: CASSQAPTGPVYEQYF. The CDR3 DNA sequence: TGCGCCAGCAGCCAAGCCCCGACAGGGCCGGTCTACGAGCAGTACTTC.

The V and J genes are TRBV4-1 and TRBJ2-3, with a weak D call TRBD1 (6 bases). From germline, CDR1 is MGHRA and CDR2 YSYEKL. Trimming shortened V by 6 bases and J by 2 bases, and 24 bases separated the two germline ends. The CDR3 extends over 18 amino acids. The CDR3 region has the DNA TGCGCCAGCAGTCGAGACTGGCCCAGGGGATCCTCCACAGATACGCAGTATTTT. Its protein product is CASSRDWPRGSSTDTQYF.

This clone was picked up a small number of times. This chain connects TRBV6-6 to TRBJ1-1; D unresolved. V was clipped by 5 bases and J by 7 bases, with 8 bases between them. Germline CDR1 and CDR2: MNHNY and SVGAGI (reference sequence). This CDR3 comprises 11 residues. CDR3 nucleotide sequence: TGTGCCAGCAGTCCGGCAGGTGAAGCTTTCTTT. It is translated as CASSPAGEAFF.